This entry is about one T cell receptor (beta chain). As yet, its antigen is unknown. The ends lost 4 bases at V and 3 bases at J; junction bases unmatched: 3. CDR3 length: 14 residues. Germline assignment: CDR1 SEHNR and CDR2 FQNEAQ (reference sequence). Use of 60 Vbeta and 13 Jbeta primers characterized the PCR. Assay used: immunoSEQ multiplex PCR; TCRdb lists only in-frame clones, some missing. The record lists 150,000 to 200,000 clones, of which the ten most abundant hold 1.3%. This specimen belongs to a study of cytomegalovirus exposure and HLA in healthy donors. In the study overall: In an earlier analysis, 95 million to 140 million unique TCR beta sequences were found from approximately 190 million T cells.

Whole-study results and caveats: Later analysis suggested most CMV-associated TCR beta chains were HLA-restricted.

The sample consisted of PBMCs. V is TRBV7-9 and J is TRBJ1-1; TRBD1 agrees at 9 bases. The clonotype was recovered from a woman aged 60-75 years in good health and CMV-seronegative. For the CDR3, the DNA is TGTGCCAGCAGCTACAGGGGGCAAGACACTGAAGCTTTCTTT. Protein: CASSYRGQDTEAFF. Variable domain in full (rest from reference TRBV7-9 and TRBJ1-1): DTGVSQNPRHKITKRGQNVTFRCDPISEHNRLYWYRQTLGQGPEFLTYFQNEAQLEKSRLLSDRFSAERPKGSFSTLEIQRTEQGDSAMYLCASSYRGQDTEAFFGQGTRLTVV.